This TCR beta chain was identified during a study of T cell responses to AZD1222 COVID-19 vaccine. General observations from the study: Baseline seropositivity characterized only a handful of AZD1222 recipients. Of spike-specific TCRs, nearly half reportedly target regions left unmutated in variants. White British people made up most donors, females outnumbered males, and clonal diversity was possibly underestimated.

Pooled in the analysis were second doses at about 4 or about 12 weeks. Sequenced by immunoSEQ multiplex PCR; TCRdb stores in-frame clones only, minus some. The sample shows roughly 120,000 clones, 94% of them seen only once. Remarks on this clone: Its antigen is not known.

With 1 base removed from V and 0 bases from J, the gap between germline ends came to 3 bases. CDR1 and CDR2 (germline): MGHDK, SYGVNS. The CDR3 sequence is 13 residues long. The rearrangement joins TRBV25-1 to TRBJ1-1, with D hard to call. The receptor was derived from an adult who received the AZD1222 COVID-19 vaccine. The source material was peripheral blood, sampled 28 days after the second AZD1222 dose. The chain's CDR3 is CASSELMNTEAFF. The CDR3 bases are TGTGCCAGCAGTGAATTGATGAACACTGAAGCTTTCTTT.